The clone carrying this T cell receptor (beta chain) was seen only a few times. Its antigen is not identified. One entry per CDR3 protein results from TCRdb running MiXCR on the 5' RACE reads. The table includes 300,000 to 350,000 distinct CDR3 sequences, approximately 19% detected once. The source of the sample is a study of T-cell memory formation after mild COVID-19. Study background: TCR clusters mostly belonged to single donors. The study, taken as a whole, reports: The pre-infection memory compartment contained some responding clones, suggesting cross-reactive memory joined.

Germline-derived CDR1 and CDR2 are SQVTM and ANQGSEA. This CDR3 is built from 13 residues. Trimming took 8 bases from V and 7 from J, leaving 19 bases between them. The source of this sequence is a man younger than 35 who had mild COVID-19 (a few samples of this study predate the infection). Cell type and time point are not known. The chain carries TRBV29-1 and TRBJ2-3; maybe TRBD2 (7 bases). Material for sequencing was PBMCs or a T cell subset sorted from them (not recorded which). CDR3 nucleotide sequence: TGCAGCCTTACATGGGGGGGCTGGAATACGCAGTATTTT. Translation: CSLTWGGWNTQYF.